This T cell receptor beta chain was observed in a study of regulatory T cells in long-lasting Graves disease. At the level of the study: Less than 3 months of antithyroid drugs had been taken by newly diagnosed Graves' patients.

This CDR3 is built from 14 residues. The germline V gene encodes CDR1 MNHEY and CDR2 SMNVEV (reference sequence). V was shortened by 5 bases and J by 10 bases, with 15 bases between the two germline ends. Combining iRepertoire HTBI primers with Arm-PCR of CDR3 regions, the authors built TCR beta libraries. TCRdb itself ran the multiplex PCR reads through MiXCR, one entry per CDR3 protein. The data show 410,000 or so distinct CDR3 sequences, with about 16% seen just once and 16% held by the top ten. The study, taken as a whole, reports: TCR diversity was lower in persistent than newly diagnosed Graves' disease.

Sample time point: newly diagnosed GD, antithyroid drugs for less than 3 months. RNA isolated from PBMCs was used to make the TCR library. Nine milliliters of peripheral blood were taken and placed in EDTA tubes. Comments on this clonotype: Its matching antigen is unknown.

The sample was also linked to a second study, of T cells in Graves' hyperthyroidism and ophthalmopathy.

Sequencing was performed on peripheral blood mononuclear cells (PBMCs), taken at new diagnosis, from a patient treated with antithyroid drugs. The origin of this receptor is a woman aged 30 to 39 with Graves disease. The chain couples TRBV27 to TRBJ1-6; D unclear. The CDR3 is CASSPGPPRSPLHF. CDR3 in DNA: TGTGCCAGCAGTCCCGGACCGCCTCGGTCACCCCTCCACTTT.